This T cell receptor beta chain was identified during a study of T cell repertoires and leukemia-associated antigens (dated by TCRdb to about 2019). In terms of the full investigation: Per sample, about 5.1 to 7 million read pairs and roughly 3 to 5.0 million effective reads were obtained, for 15 million to 20 million effective reads in total.

This clonotype was counted a few times. Which antigen it targets is not known. Within one base of it there is no much larger clone, and no base qualities were kept. Broader findings and caveats from the paper: Across the four groups, there were no significant differences in the numbers of Vbeta genes (approximately 58), Jbeta genes (approximately 13), VDJ rearrangements, or unique CDR3s. Direct testing of the expanded clones' antigen specificity and function was not done, and further investigation was required.

As a first step, CD3+ T cells were rested overnight at more than 2 million cells/mL in RPMI 1640 lacking fetal bovine serum. MACS immunomagnetic beads were used, per the manufacturer's instructions, to isolate CD3+ T cells from PBMCs. TRIzol reagent was used to extract total RNA from the cultured T cells. 5' rapid amplification of cDNA ends (5'RACE) was the method used to amplify TCRbeta libraries from the RNA. Before sequencing, Qubit, an Agilent instrument, and quantitative PCR were used to check library concentration and integrity. A commercial service provider sequenced the qualified libraries on Illumina HiSeq or MiSeq. In the source study's methods: TCR sequences in each sample were identified with MiXCR version 1.8.2. For a clone to count as qualified, its CDR3 had to be longer than four amino acids, its nucleotide length had to be in-frame, and the clone could not contain a stop codon. An effective read was defined as a read containing the complete CDR3 structure. RT-PCR with 24 Vbeta primers, GeneScan spectratyping, and Sanger sequencing were used to validate expanded clones. TCRdb cleaned the public reads at Q25 with fastp, built clones with MiXCR and kept in-frame beta chains. One record per CDR3 amino acid sequence lists the most common genes and DNA. TCRdb assigned the V and J calls; the authors' analysis was not used. The sample yields roughly 10,000 distinct CDR3 sequences; 40% to 55% were counted once. Together, the top ten hold around 57% of the sample.

The sequenced material came from CD3+ T cells sorted from blood and cultured. This clonotype was obtained from a female donor in good health.

CDR3 reads: CASTEEPGPEQFF. The bases are TGTGCCAGCACCGAGGAGCCGGGTCCTGAGCAGTTCTTC. The rearranged segments are TRBV5-6 and TRBJ2-1; the D gene is not confidently resolved. Via the germline V gene, CDR1 is SGHDT and CDR2 YYEEEE. V loses 6 bases, J loses 9 bases, and the germline ends lie 16 bases apart. The CDR3, cysteine through phenylalanine, is 13 amino acids long. Just CDR3 DNA is preserved here, 39 bases in frame from base 1. The reference TRBV5-6 and TRBJ2-1 proteins fill in what lies around the CDR3, so the full variable domain reads DAGVTQSPTHLIKTRGQQVTLRCSPKSGHDTVSWYQQALGQGPQFIFQYYEEEERQRGNFPDRFSGHQFPNYSSELNVNALLLGDSALYLCASTEEPGPEQFFGPGTRLTVL.